This is a list of T cell receptor beta chains from one sample in a study of T cell repertoires in cytomegalovirus infection. These receptors have no identified antigens. One entry per CDR3 protein results from TCRdb running MiXCR on the reads. The repertoire includes fewer than 65,000 distinct CDR3 sequences, about a fifth of them detected once, and around 27% sits in the top ten. Source: CD8+ T cells from cultured PBMCs, taken from culture after CMV antigen stimulation. Receptors originate from a human donor in good health (CMV status not recorded). Some clones in this sample may be carry-over from other donors' samples. CDR3s include the opening cysteine and the closing phenylalanine or tryptophan. The order of the fields is J gene, V gene, D gene, clone size, CDR3 length, CDR3 protein, CDR3 DNA. D genes are given only for firm matches. Not all rows give a size; the values are once, few, many and, for expanded clones, a class.

>TRBJ2-5|TRBV19|NA|few|13
CASSFFLGETQYF
TGTGCCAGTAGTTTTTTCCTGGGGGAGACCCAGTACTTC
>TRBJ2-3|TRBV11-1|NA|few|15
CASSLAPPRTDTQYF
TGTGCCAGCAGCTTGGCCCCTCCTAGGACAGATACGCAGTATTTT
>TRBJ2-7|TRBV13|NA|NA|16
CASSPQGEGTSYEQYF
TGTGCCAGCAGCCCCCAGGGGGAGGGTACCTCCTACGAGCAGTACTTC
>TRBJ2-7|TRBV5-6|TRBD1|few|16
CASSLWRDREGYEQYF
TGTGCCAGCAGCTTGTGGAGGGACAGGGAAGGATACGAGCAGTACTTC
>TRBJ2-3|TRBV4-1|NA|few|12
CASSQYTDTQYF
TGCGCCAGCAGCCAATACACAGATACGCAGTATTTT
>TRBJ2-1|TRBV6-1|NA|few|17
CASSINDRFLVYNEQFF
TGTGCCAGCAGTATTAATGACAGATTCTTAGTTTACAATGAGCAGTTCTTC
>TRBJ2-1|TRBV4-3|TRBD1|once|19
CASSQDHRGWNAGPDEQFF
TGCGCCAGCAGCCAAGATCACAGGGGGTGGAATGCCGGCCCCGATGAGCAGTTCTTC
>TRBJ2-3|TRBV12-3/TRBV12-4|TRBD2|few|15
CASSLTSGRKDTQYF
TGTGCCAGCAGTTTAACTAGCGGGAGAAAAGATACGCAGTATTTT
>TRBJ2-7|TRBV7-6|NA|many|14
CASSPQDGFYEQYF
TGTGCCAGCAGCCCACAGGACGGCTTCTACGAGCAGTACTTC
>TRBJ1-1|TRBV5-4|TRBD1|NA|16
CASTLNIDRVNTEAFF
TGTGCCAGCACCCTAAATATCGACAGGGTGAACACTGAAGCTTTCTTT
>TRBJ2-7|TRBV27|NA|few|11
CASSLVDEQYF
TGTGCCAGCAGTTTAGTGGACGAGCAGTACTTC
>TRBJ2-1|TRBV29-1|NA|few|15
CSVEVGGAPYNEQFF
TGCAGCGTTGAGGTAGGGGGAGCCCCCTACAATGAGCAGTTCTTC
>TRBJ2-5|TRBV11-2|TRBD2|NA|15
CASSSLRGTKETQYF
TGTGCCAGCAGCTCGCTGCGGGGGACTAAAGAGACCCAGTACTTC
>TRBJ2-2|TRBV7-9|NA|NA|16
CASSLILGTNTGELFF
TGTGCCAGCAGCTTAATATTGGGAACCAACACCGGGGAGCTGTTTTTT
>TRBJ2-1|TRBV11-3|NA|NA|16
CASSLTDPNSYNEQFF
TGTGCCAGCAGCTTGACCGACCCGAACTCCTACAATGAGCAGTTCTTC
>TRBJ2-7|TRBV20-1|TRBD1|few|14
CSAMDRASSYEQYF
TGCAGTGCTATGGACAGGGCAAGCTCCTACGAGCAGTACTTC
>TRBJ2-1|TRBV7-8|TRBD2|medium-sized|17
CASSSTSGRISYNEQFF
TGTGCCAGCAGCTCGACTAGCGGGAGGATCTCCTACAATGAGCAGTTCTTC
>TRBJ2-2|TRBV6-2/TRBV6-3|TRBD1|NA|16
CASVPTGTGFSGELFF
TGTGCCAGCGTCCCCACCGGGACAGGGTTTTCCGGGGAGCTGTTTTTT
>TRBJ2-1|TRBV27|NA|NA|16
CASSSERRSSYNEQFF
TGTGCCAGCAGTTCCGAGCGGCGGAGCTCCTACAATGAGCAGTTCTTC
>TRBJ2-7|TRBV6-2/TRBV6-3|NA|NA|14
CASSYIKGNYEQYF
TGTGCCAGCAGTTACATAAAGGGAAACTACGAGCAGTACTTC
>TRBJ2-7|TRBV5-6|NA|NA|13
CASSSGTPREQYF
TGTGCCAGCAGCTCCGGGACTCCGCGCGAGCAGTACTTC
>TRBJ1-2|TRBV4-1|NA|NA|15
CASSPKGGINYGYTF
TGCGCCAGCAGCCCGAAAGGGGGAATTAACTATGGCTACACCTTC
>TRBJ2-3|TRBV12-3/TRBV12-4|NA|NA|12
CASSPRADTQYF
TGTGCCAGCAGCCCGAGAGCAGATACGCAGTATTTT
>TRBJ2-3|TRBV7-2|TRBD1|NA|17
CASSLGGTGGGADTQYF
TGTGCCAGCAGCTTAGGGGGGACAGGGGGCGGAGCAGATACGCAGTATTTT